This T cell receptor beta chain was obtained from a study of blood T cell repertoires in COVID-19. Germline-derived CDR1 and CDR2 are GTSNPN and SVGIG (reference sequence). V gave up 1 base and J gave up 3 bases; unmatched junction bases: 2. This CDR3 has 14 amino acids. In the study's own analysis: Reference gene primer amplification in the assay estimated nucleated cell counts. Sequenced by immunoSEQ multiplex PCR; TCRdb stores in-frame clones only, minus some. D and trimming were read from the DNA, whereas the V and J calls and clone size are those reported in that table. The data show some 140,000 clones, approximately 80% seen once. Individuals drawn from around 25 US areas were roughly 18 to 100 years old.

The receptor comes from a man aged 50 to 59 who had recovered from COVID-19. V and J are TRBV30 and TRBJ2-7; 11 nucleotides line up with TRBD1. Sample: PBMCs or T cells enriched from blood (not recorded which). CDR3 residues: CAWSAGTGGYEQYF. The CDR3 DNA reads TGTGCCTGGAGTGCCGGGACAGGGGGCTACGAGCAGTACTTC.